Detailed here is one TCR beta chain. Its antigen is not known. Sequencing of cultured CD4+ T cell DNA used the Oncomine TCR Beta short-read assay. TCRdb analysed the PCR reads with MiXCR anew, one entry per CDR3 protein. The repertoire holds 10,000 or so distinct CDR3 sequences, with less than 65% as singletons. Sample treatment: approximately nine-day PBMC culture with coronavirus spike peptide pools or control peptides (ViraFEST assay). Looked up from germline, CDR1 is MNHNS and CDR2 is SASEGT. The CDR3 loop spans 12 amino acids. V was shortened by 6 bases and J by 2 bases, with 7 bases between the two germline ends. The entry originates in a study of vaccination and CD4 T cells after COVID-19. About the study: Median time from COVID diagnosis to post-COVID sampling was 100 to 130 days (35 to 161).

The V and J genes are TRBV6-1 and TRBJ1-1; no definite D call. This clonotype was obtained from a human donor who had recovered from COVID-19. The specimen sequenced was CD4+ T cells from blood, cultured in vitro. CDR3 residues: CASSRFNTEAFF. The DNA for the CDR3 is TGTGCCAGCAGCCGGTTTAACACTGAAGCTTTCTTT.